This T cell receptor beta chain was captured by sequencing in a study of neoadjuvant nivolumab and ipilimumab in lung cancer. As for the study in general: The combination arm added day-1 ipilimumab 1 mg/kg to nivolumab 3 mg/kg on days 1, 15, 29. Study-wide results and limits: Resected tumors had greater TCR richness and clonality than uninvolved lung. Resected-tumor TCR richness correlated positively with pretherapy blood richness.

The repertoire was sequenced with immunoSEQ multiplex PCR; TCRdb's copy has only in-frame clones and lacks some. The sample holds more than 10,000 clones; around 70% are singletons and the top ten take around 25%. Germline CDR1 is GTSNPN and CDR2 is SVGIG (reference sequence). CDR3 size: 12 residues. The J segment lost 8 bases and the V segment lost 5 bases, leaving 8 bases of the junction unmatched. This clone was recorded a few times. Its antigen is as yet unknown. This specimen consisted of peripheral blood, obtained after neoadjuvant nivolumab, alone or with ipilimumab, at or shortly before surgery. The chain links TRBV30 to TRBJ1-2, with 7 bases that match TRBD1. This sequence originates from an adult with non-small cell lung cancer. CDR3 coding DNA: TGTGCCTGGGACAGACAGGGATTCGGCTACACCTTC. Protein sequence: CAWDRQGFGYTF.